The clone carrying this T cell receptor beta chain occurred a few times. Its antigen remains unidentified. The data were obtained in a study of cytomegalovirus exposure and HLA in healthy donors. The study's findings and limits: An analysis that was carried out later associated fewer than 20,000 TCR beta sequences with HLA alleles at 0.05 false discovery rate. TCR beta V segments were, for the most part, productive about 87% or about 30% of the time in an earlier analysis.

The primer mix had 60 Vbeta and 13 Jbeta primers. Sequenced by immunoSEQ multiplex PCR; TCRdb stores in-frame clones only, minus some. The table shows about 98,000 clones, with about 80% occurring only once. From germline, CDR1 is MNHNS and CDR2 SASEGT. The CDR3 has 14 amino acids. With 3 bases removed from V and 8 bases from J, the gap between germline ends came to 16 bases. This TCR derives from a man between 18 and 35 years old in good health and CMV-seropositive. The sequenced material came from PBMCs. This chain connects TRBV6-1 to TRBJ1-2; maybe TRBD1 (6 bases). CDR3 DNA: TGTGCCAGCAGTGAGGGGGCGTGGATGAGAGGCTACACCTTC. Translated: CASSEGAWMRGYTF.